One and the same sample provided the 28 T cell receptor beta chains below, sequenced in a study of blood T cell repertoires in COVID-19. Assay used: immunoSEQ multiplex PCR; TCRdb lists only in-frame clones, some missing. The profile shows some 230,000 clones, 70% to 85% of them singletons. Material for sequencing was PBMCs or T cells enriched from blood (not recorded which). The receptors stem from a man aged 40-55 years who had recovered from COVID-19.

This chain uses TRBV6-6 with TRBJ2-7; D might be TRBD1 (5 bases). CDR3 length: 14 amino acids. Trimming stripped 1 base from V and 3 bases from J, with 10 bases between. Looked up from germline, CDR1 is MNHNY and CDR2 is SVGAGI (reference sequence). This chain's CDR3 is CASSYLQGGYEQYF. In DNA, the CDR3 is TGTGCCAGCAGTTACTTGCAGGGTGGCTACGAGCAGTACTTC.

CDR3 sequence reads: CATRLGEEVEKLFF. The DNA of the CDR3 is TGTGCCACCCGACTAGGGGAAGAGGTTGAAAAACTGTTTTTT. This chain connects TRBV19 to TRBJ1-4; D possibly corresponds to TRBD1 (5 bases). Germline V gene data show CDR1 as LNHDA and CDR2 as SQIVND (reference sequence). There are 14 residues in the CDR3. V was clipped by 10 bases and J by 7 bases, with 19 bases between them.

The chain recombines TRBV30 with TRBJ2-7; TRBD2 is a possible D gene (6 bases). The CDR3 has 13 residues. V was clipped by 2 bases and J by 2 bases, with 10 bases between them. Germline lookup yields CDR1 GTSNPN and CDR2 SVGIG (reference sequence). In DNA, the CDR3 is TGTGCCTGGAGTTCCGGGAGAGCCTACGAGCAGTACTTC. This sequence encodes CAWSSGRAYEQYF.

This chain links TRBV11-2 with TRBJ1-6; D possibly corresponds to TRBD1 (5 bases). CDR1 SGHAT and CDR2 FQNNGV come from the germline V gene. The CDR3 covers 14 residues. V gave up 4 bases and J gave up 5 bases, with 9 bases separating them. The CDR3: CASSSQDNNSPLHF. The DNA for the CDR3 is TGTGCCAGCAGCTCACAGGATAATAATTCACCCCTCCACTTT.

DNA for the CDR3: TGTGCCAGCAGCCTAACGGACAGGGGCGCTTATGGCTACACCTTC. It translates to CASSLTDRGAYGYTF. This chain links TRBV7-8 with TRBJ1-2; 9 nucleotides agree with TRBD1. Germline assignment: CDR1 SGHVS and CDR2 FQNEAQ. V lost 5 bases to trimming and J lost 5 bases; unmatched junction nucleotides: 9. This CDR3 is 15 amino acids long.

The V and J genes are TRBV7-8 and TRBJ2-7, with TRBD1 matching over 7 bases. This CDR3 is 13 amino acids long. Germline loops: CDR1 SGHVS, CDR2 FQNEAQ. The V gene end was trimmed by 5 bases and the J gene end by 0 bases; junction bases not matched to a gene: 1. The CDR3 reads CASSRQGSYEQYF. The CDR3 nucleotides are TGTGCCAGCAGCCGACAGGGCTCCTACGAGCAGTACTTC.

This clone came up a few times. The CDR3 DNA reads TGTGCCAGCAGCCCAAGACAGCCCTTTAACACTGAAGCTTTCTTT. Translation: CASSPRQPFNTEAFF. The chain combines TRBV7-2 with TRBJ1-1; D is perhaps TRBD1 (5 bases). CDR1 is SGHTA and CDR2 is FQGNSA in the germline V gene. Trimming shortened V by 5 bases and J by 2 bases, and 15 bases separated the two germline ends. This CDR3 spans 15 amino acids.

The rearrangement links TRBV2 to TRBJ2-7; 12 positions match TRBD1. This CDR3 is 15 amino acids long. Germline assignment: CDR1 SNHLY and CDR2 FYNNEI. The V and J ends lost 4 bases and 3 bases, in that order; junction bases with no gene match: 4. CDR3 DNA sequence: TGTGCCAGCAGTGGGGGACAGGGGGCTTTCTACGAGCAGTACTTC. It yields the protein CASSGGQGAFYEQYF.

The rearrangement joins TRBV4-1 to TRBJ1-1, with D uncertain. V was clipped by 3 bases and J by 4 bases, with 6 bases between them. Germline loops: CDR1 MGHRA, CDR2 YSYEKL. The CDR3 is 12 amino acids. Here the CDR3 reads CASSQAATEAFF. CDR3 sequence (DNA): TGCGCCAGCAGCCAGGCGGCCACTGAAGCTTTCTTT.

This rearrangement joins TRBV18 to TRBJ2-7, with D possibly being TRBD2 (5 bases). This CDR3 has 14 amino acids. The V and J ends lost 6 bases and 2 bases respectively, with 14 bases between them. Germline CDR1 and CDR2: KGHSH and LQKENI. The CDR3 DNA follows: TGTGCCAGCTCCCGCGAGAGGGTCCCCTACGAGCAGTACTTC. Its translation is CASSRERVPYEQYF.

The chain has TRBV18 and TRBJ2-7, with 9 bases lining up with TRBD1. The length of the CDR3 is 17 residues. V dropped 3 bases and J dropped 1; count of bases not matched to a gene: 10. From germline, CDR1 is KGHSH and CDR2 LQKENI. The CDR3 nucleotides are TGTGCCAGCTCACCTCTGCCGGACAGGGGCCTATCCTACGAGCAGTACTTC. It is translated as CASSPLPDRGLSYEQYF.

V usage is TRBV27 and J usage is TRBJ2-2, with D perhaps TRBD2 (6 bases). Trimming removed 7 bases from V and 3 bases from J, with 15 bases in between. The germline V gene has CDR1 MNHEY and CDR2 SMNVEV (reference sequence). The CDR3 contains 15 residues. DNA of the CDR3: TGTGCCAGCAACCGGGGTCGGGAGTACACCGGGGAGCTGTTTTTT. This codes for CASNRGREYTGELFF.

This chain uses TRBV5-1 with TRBJ2-1, with TRBD2 matching 9 bases. With 0 bases clipped from V and 9 bases from J, the junction kept 7 bases outside the gene matches. Per germline, CDR1 SGHRS and CDR2 YFSETQ. The CDR3 is 15 amino acids. This chain's CDR3 is CASSLELAGLGEQFF. In DNA, the CDR3 is TGCGCCAGCAGCTTGGAGCTAGCGGGATTGGGTGAGCAGTTCTTC.

A single count supports this clone. The J gene is TRBJ1-5, the V gene TRBV2; D is perhaps TRBD1 (5 bases). The V gene lost 4 bases and the J gene lost 7 bases, with 11 bases spanning the gap. There are 13 residues in the CDR3. Germline V CDR1 and CDR2: SNHLY, FYNNEI. This chain's CDR3 is CASSAGTGQPQHF. The CDR3 region has the DNA TGTGCCAGCAGTGCAGGGACTGGACAGCCCCAGCATTTT.

The V gene is TRBV19, the J gene TRBJ1-5; D possibly corresponds to TRBD1 (5 bases). The V gene lost 5 bases and the J gene lost 3 bases, with 8 bases spanning the gap. The CDR3 loop spans 13 amino acids. Germline V lookup: CDR1 LNHDA, CDR2 SQIVND (reference sequence). CDR3 loop: CASSRQYNQPQHF. The CDR3, as DNA: TGTGCCAGTAGTCGACAGTACAATCAGCCCCAGCATTTT.

This clone was seen more than once but under ten times. The V call is TRBV7-9, the J call TRBJ2-1; D is unclear. The V gene's germline CDR1 is SEHNR and CDR2 FQNEAQ (reference sequence). V shed 2 bases and J shed 9 bases, with 5 bases lying between them. There are 11 residues in the CDR3. As DNA, the CDR3 is TGTGCCAGCAGCTTAATGAGTGAGCAGTTCTTC. Translated, it gives CASSLMSEQFF.

The chain has TRBV7-3 and TRBJ2-2; weak D call: TRBD2 (7 bases). CDR3 length: 16 residues. Germline V gives CDR1 SGHTA, CDR2 FQGTGA. V lost 5 bases and J 5 bases, leaving 18 bases between the germline ends. DNA for the CDR3: TGTGCCAGCAGCGCCCCGGGCGGGGGCGGGACCGGGGAGCTGTTTTTT. Translation: CASSAPGGGGTGELFF.

This chain uses TRBV9 with TRBJ1-2, with D perhaps matching TRBD1 (6 bases). The V end was cut by 4 bases, the J end by 4 bases, with 14 bases between. In germline, CDR1 is SGDLS, CDR2 YYNGEE. This CDR3 comprises 14 residues. The CDR3 here is CASSSRGGGYGYTF. CDR3 coding DNA: TGTGCCAGCAGCTCCCGGGGGGGCGGCTATGGCTACACCTTC.

This sequence joins TRBV18 and TRBJ1-2; 10 bases map to TRBD1. CDR1 and CDR2 (germline): KGHSH, LQKENI. V shed 3 bases, J shed 8 bases, and the junction held 9 bases outside the gene matches. CDR3 length equals 15 residues. CDR3 sequence: CASSPLTGGALGYTF. CDR3 nucleotide sequence: TGTGCCAGCTCACCCTTGACAGGGGGCGCGTTAGGCTACACCTTC.

This chain connects TRBV5-6 to TRBJ1-6; 7 bases are shared with TRBD1. CDR3 size: 14 residues. Germline V gene lookup returns CDR1 SGHDT and CDR2 YYEEEE. V was pared by 3 bases and J by 7 bases, with 4 bases of the junction left unmatched. For the CDR3, the DNA is TGTGCCAGCAGCTCGACAGGGCTGAATTCACCCCTCCACTTT. The encoded protein is CASSSTGLNSPLHF.

This chain uses TRBV25-1 with TRBJ2-7; TRBD2 aligns across 10 bases. CDR1 and CDR2 (germline): MGHDK, SYGVNS. Trimming at V came to 7 bases and at J to 3 bases, leaving 6 bases not matched to a gene. The CDR3 is made up of 14 amino acids. The CDR3 region is CASMSLAGVYEQYF. The CDR3 DNA sequence: TGTGCCAGCATGTCGCTAGCGGGAGTCTACGAGCAGTACTTC.

CDR3 bases: TGTGCCAGCAGCCTAGGACAGGTGACTTTTCCCTATGGCTACACCTTC. Amino acids: CASSLGQVTFPYGYTF. The V call is TRBV3-1 (or the pseudogene TRBV3-2), the J call TRBJ1-2, with 7 nucleotides matching TRBD1. V gave up 4 bases and J gave up 4 bases; unmatched junction bases: 12. The CDR3 spans 16 residues. Germline assignment: CDR1 LGHDT and CDR2 YNNKEL (reference sequence).

The chain combines TRBV5-1 with TRBJ2-7; the D gene is possibly TRBD1 (5 bases). V shed 0 bases and J shed 3 bases, with 10 bases lying between them. Germline assignment: CDR1 SGHRS and CDR2 YFSETQ. This CDR3 spans 14 amino acids. The CDR3 spells CASSLELTDYEQYF. The CDR3 DNA sequence: TGCGCCAGCAGCTTGGAGCTGACAGACTACGAGCAGTACTTC.

The chain employs TRBV7-9 and TRBJ2-1; tentatively, D is TRBD1 (6 bases). Trimming cost V 2 bases and J 3 bases, with 11 bases left between them. Germline V gene sequence: CDR1 SEHNR, CDR2 FQNEAQ (reference sequence). CDR3 length: 15 amino acids. DNA for the CDR3: TGTGCCAGCAGCTTACAGGGGCCACGCTACAATGAGCAGTTCTTC. Encoded protein: CASSLQGPRYNEQFF. Using reference TRBV7-9 and TRBJ2-1 for the parts outside the CDR3, the full variable domain is DTGVSQNPRHKITKRGQNVTFRCDPISEHNRLYWYRQTLGQGPEFLTYFQNEAQLEKSRLLSDRFSAERPKGSFSTLEIQRTEQGDSAMYLCASSLQGPRYNEQFFGPGTRLTVL.

The chain uses TRBV24-1 and TRBJ2-3, with TRBD2 matching over 16 bases. After removal of 4 bases from V and 1 base from J, the junction contained 7 bases not matched to a gene. Germline CDR1 is KGHDR and CDR2 is SFDVKD. The CDR3 sequence is 19 residues long. The CDR3 here is CATSDPTGTSGGGTDTQYF. The CDR3 coding sequence is TGTGCCACCAGTGACCCCACCGGGACTAGCGGGGGGGGCACAGATACGCAGTATTTT.

This rearrangement joins TRBV7-9 to TRBJ1-2, with D possibly TRBD1 on 6 matching bases. CDR3 length equals 14 residues. CDR1 is SEHNR and CDR2 is FQNEAQ in the germline V gene (reference sequence). V was cut by 5 bases and J by 5 bases, with 15 bases left in between. The CDR3 sequence: CASSPSTRGYGYTF. The CDR3 region has the DNA TGTGCCAGCAGCCCCAGTACCAGGGGATATGGCTACACCTTC.

The chain recombines TRBV11-2 with TRBJ2-1; D unclear. This CDR3 has 13 amino acids. The ends were cut back, 3 bases at V and 6 bases at J, with 9 bases in the middle. Germline lookup yields CDR1 SGHAT and CDR2 FQNNGV. The CDR3 here is CASSFELLNEQFF. CDR3 DNA: TGTGCCAGCAGCTTCGAACTTCTCAATGAGCAGTTCTTC. The variable domain in full, completed from reference TRBV11-2 and TRBJ2-1, reads EAGVAQSPRYKIIEKRQSVAFWCNPISGHATLYWYQQILGQGPKLLIQFQNNGVVDDSQLPKDRFSAERLKGVDSTLKIQPAKLEDSAVYLCASSFELLNEQFFGPGTRLTVL.

Worth noting for this clone: This CDR3 is also generated by other DNA sequences in the sample. The chain is built from TRBV5-1 and TRBJ1-4; 10 bases are shared with TRBD1. The junction had 3 bases not matched to a gene; V was cut back by 4 bases and J by 6 bases. This CDR3 spans 14 amino acids. The germline CDR1 and CDR2 sequences are SGHRS and YFSETQ. CDR3 loop: CASSAGTGDEKLFF. CDR3 nucleotides: TGCGCCAGCAGCGCCGGGACAGGGGATGAAAAACTGTTTTTT. Full variable domain (outside the CDR3, taken from reference TRBV5-1 and TRBJ1-4): KAGVTQTPRYLIKTRGQQVTLSCSPISGHRSVSWYQQTPGQGLQFLFEYFSETQRNKGNFPGRFSGRQFSNSRSEMNVSTLELGDSALYLCASSAGTGDEKLFFGSGTQLSVL.